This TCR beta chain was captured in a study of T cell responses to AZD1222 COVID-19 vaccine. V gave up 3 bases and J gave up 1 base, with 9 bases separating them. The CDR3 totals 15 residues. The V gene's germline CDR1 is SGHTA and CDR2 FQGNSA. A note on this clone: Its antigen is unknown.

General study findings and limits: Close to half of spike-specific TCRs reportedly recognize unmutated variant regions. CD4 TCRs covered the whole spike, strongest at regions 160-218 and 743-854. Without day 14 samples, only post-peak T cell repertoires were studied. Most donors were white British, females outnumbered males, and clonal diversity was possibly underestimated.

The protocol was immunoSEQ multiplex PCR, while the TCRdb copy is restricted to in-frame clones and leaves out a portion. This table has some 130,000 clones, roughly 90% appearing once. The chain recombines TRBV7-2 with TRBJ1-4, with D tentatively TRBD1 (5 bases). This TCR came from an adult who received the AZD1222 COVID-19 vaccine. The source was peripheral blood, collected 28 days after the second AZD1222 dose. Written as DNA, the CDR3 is TGTGCCAGCAGCTTCCGGGGGGGAACTAATGAAAAACTGTTTTTT. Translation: CASSFRGGTNEKLFF.